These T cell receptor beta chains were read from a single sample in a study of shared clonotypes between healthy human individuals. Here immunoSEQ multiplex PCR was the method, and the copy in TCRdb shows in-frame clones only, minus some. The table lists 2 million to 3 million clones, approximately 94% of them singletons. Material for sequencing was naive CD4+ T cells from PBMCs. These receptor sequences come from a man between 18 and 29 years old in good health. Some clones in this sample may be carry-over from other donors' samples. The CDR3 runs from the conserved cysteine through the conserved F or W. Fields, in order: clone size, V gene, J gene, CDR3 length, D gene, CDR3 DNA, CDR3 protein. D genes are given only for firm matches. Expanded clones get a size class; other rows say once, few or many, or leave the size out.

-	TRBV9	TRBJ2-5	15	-	TGTGCCAGCAGCGGTCAAATAGGGACCCAAGAGACCCAGTACTTC	CASSGQIGTQETQYF
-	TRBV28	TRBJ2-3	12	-	TGTGCCAGCAGCATAACGGGGGATACGCAGTATTTT	CASSITGDTQYF
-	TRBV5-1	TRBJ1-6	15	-	TGCGCCAGCAGCTTGGAGGCCATTCCAAATTCACCCCTCCACTTT	CASSLEAIPNSPLHF
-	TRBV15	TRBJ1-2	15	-	TGTGCCACCAGCAGAGAGAGGGTAGGATTTCATGGCTACACCTTC	CATSRERVGFHGYTF
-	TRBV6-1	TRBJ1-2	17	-	TGTGCCAGCAGTGAAGTATATTCCCCAGGGGTGGACTATGGCTACACCTTC	CASSEVYSPGVDYGYTF
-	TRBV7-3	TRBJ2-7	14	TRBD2	TGTGCCAGCAGCTTGGGACTAGCGGGATCCGAGCAGTACTTC	CASSLGLAGSEQYF
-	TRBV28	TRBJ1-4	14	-	TGTGCCAGCAGTGAAACCGGGCGGGGAGAAAAACTGTTTTTT	CASSETGRGEKLFF
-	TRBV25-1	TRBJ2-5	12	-	TGTGCCAGCATGGGGCTAGCCGGGACCCAGTACTTC	CASMGLAGTQYF
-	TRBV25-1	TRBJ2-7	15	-	TGTGCCAGCAGTGACCCCAGGGGTCCCGGTTGGGAGCAGTACTTC	CASSDPRGPGWEQYF
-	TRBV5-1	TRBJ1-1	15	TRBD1	TGCGCCAGCAGCTTTATAACAGGGGGCGGCACCGAAGCTTTCTTT	CASSFITGGGTEAFF
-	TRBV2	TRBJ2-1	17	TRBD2	TGTGCCAGCGGGGGGGAACTAGCGGCCAGCTCCTACAATGAGCAGTTCTTC	CASGGELAASSYNEQFF
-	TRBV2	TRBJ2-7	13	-	TGTGCCAGCAACAGTATGCGGTCGGGCGAGCAGTACTTC	CASNSMRSGEQYF
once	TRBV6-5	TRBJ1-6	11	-	TGTGCCAGCGGAAAGAATTCACCCCTCCACTTT	CASGKNSPLHF
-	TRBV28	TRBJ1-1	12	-	TGTGCCAGCAGTTTAGTCGGGACTGAAGCTTTCTTT	CASSLVGTEAFF
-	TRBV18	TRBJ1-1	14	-	TGTGCCAGCTCACCACTCGTAGGCGGCAGGGAGTCTTTCTTT	CASSPLVGGRESFF
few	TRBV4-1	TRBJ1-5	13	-	TGCGCCAGCAGCCAAGACAGTTATCAGCCCCAGCATTTT	CASSQDSYQPQHF
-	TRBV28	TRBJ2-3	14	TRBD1	TGTGCCAGCGCCCGGACAGGTGGGACAGATACGCAGTATTTT	CASARTGGTDTQYF
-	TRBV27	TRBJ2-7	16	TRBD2	TGTGCCAGCACCGACGGGACTAGCGGGAGAATGTACGAGCAGTACTTC	CASTDGTSGRMYEQYF
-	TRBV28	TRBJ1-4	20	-	TGTGCCAGCAGTGCACCCGGGGCAGGAACGTTTCGGGCAACTAATGAAAAACTGTTTTTT	CASSAPGAGTFRATNEKLFF
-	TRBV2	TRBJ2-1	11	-	TGTGCCAGCAGTGGGCCCAATGAGCAGTTCTTC	CASSGPNEQFF
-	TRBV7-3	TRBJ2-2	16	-	TGTGCCAGCAGCTTACTTCCGGGTCAGAACACCGGGGAGCTGTTTTTT	CASSLLPGQNTGELFF
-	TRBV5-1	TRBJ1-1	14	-	TGCGCCAGCAGCCCAGGCGGGCCGAACACTGAAGCTTTCTTT	CASSPGGPNTEAFF
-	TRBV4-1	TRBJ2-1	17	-	TGCGCCAGCAGCCAAGGTAGTATCGGGCTAGCAGGCAATGAGCAGTTCTTC	CASSQGSIGLAGNEQFF
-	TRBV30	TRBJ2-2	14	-	TGTGCCTGGATGATGGGGAGTTGGCCCGGGGAGCTGTTTTTT	CAWMMGSWPGELFF
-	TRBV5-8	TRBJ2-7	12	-	TGTGCCAGCGTCCAGACCTCCTACGAGCAGTACTTC	CASVQTSYEQYF
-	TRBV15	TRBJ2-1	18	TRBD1	TGTGCCACCAGCAGGACAGGGGGGAGATGGGCCTCCTACAATGAGCAGTTCTTC	CATSRTGGRWASYNEQFF
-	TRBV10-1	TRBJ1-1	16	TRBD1	TGCGCCAGCAGTGAAAGTAGGACAGGGGAGAACACTGAAGCTTTCTTT	CASSESRTGENTEAFF
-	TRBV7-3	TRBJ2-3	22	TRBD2	TGTGCCAGCAGCTTAACGAGAGGCCCGGGACTAGCGGGAGGGACTAGCACAGATACGCAGTATTTT	CASSLTRGPGLAGGTSTDTQYF
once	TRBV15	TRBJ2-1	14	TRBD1	TGTGCCACCAGCACCCGACAGGGGGGCAATGAGCAGTTCTTC	CATSTRQGGNEQFF
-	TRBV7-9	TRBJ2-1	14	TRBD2	TGTGCCAGCAGCTTAGACCTAGCGGTCAATGAGCAGTTCTTC	CASSLDLAVNEQFF
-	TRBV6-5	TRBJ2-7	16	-	TGTGCCAGCAGTTACTCGGCACAGGGCGCCTCCTACGAGCAGTACTTC	CASSYSAQGASYEQYF
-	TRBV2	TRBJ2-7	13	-	TGTGCCAGCAGAACACAGGGATCCTACGAGCAGTACTTC	CASRTQGSYEQYF
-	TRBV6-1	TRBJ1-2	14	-	TGTGCCAGCGACAGGCCTTTTCCAATTTATGGCTACACCTTC	CASDRPFPIYGYTF
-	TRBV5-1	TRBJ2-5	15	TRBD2	TGCGCCAGCAGCTTCGGACTAGCGGATGAAGAGACCCAGTACTTC	CASSFGLADEETQYF
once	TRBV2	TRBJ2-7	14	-	TGTGCCAGCATCTCGACAAGGAACTCCTACGAGCAGTACTTC	CASISTRNSYEQYF
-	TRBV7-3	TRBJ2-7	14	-	TGTGCCAGCAGCGCCACATCAAGCTCCTACGAGCAGTACTTC	CASSATSSSYEQYF
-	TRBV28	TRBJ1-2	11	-	TGTGCCAGCAACTACAGGAATGGCTACACCTTC	CASNYRNGYTF